This T cell receptor beta chain was sequenced in a study of siplizumab effects on memory and regulatory T cells (dated by TCRdb to about 2019). As for the study more broadly: The study examined how the anti-CD2 antibody siplizumab affects alloreactive T-cell subsets in allogeneic mixed lymphocyte reactions built from human PBMCs.

According to the germline V gene, CDR1 reads SGHRS and CDR2 reads YFSETQ. The junction shows trimming of 0 bases on V and 5 bases on J, plus 4 bases between the germline ends. From the cysteine up to the phenylalanine, the CDR3 has a length of 12 residues. Of all the DNA, just the CDR3 is kept, 36 bases in frame from base 1. Sorted unstimulated T cells and proliferating T cells recovered from mixed lymphocyte reactions underwent TCRbeta CDR3 sequencing. Fresh whole blood from more than 9 HLA-typed healthy donors served as the source for isolating PBMCs. To map where alloreactive clones came from, unstimulated CD4+ regulatory T cells were FACS-sorted. Findings and caveats that apply to the study as a whole: A naive or memory phenotype could not be assigned to roughly 80-97% of proliferating CD4+ or CD8+ clones. Whether proliferating Tregs from siplizumab cultures actually had suppressive function was not functionally confirmed. Greater diversity appeared to be present in unstimulated naive T cells than in memory T cells, and a substantial contribution to the alloresponse seemed to be made by naive cells. Siplizumab significantly reduced the cumulative frequency of alloreactive sequences traceable to unstimulated CD4+ memory T cells. Because sequences at frequencies below about 10^-5 were poorly captured, only a minor fraction of alloreactive clones could be mapped back to unstimulated subsets. In reactions with siplizumab, an average of about 69% of mappable alloreactive CD4+ clones were Treg-derived, compared with 25% to 30% in control reactions.

Receptor amplification or capture employed the immunoSEQ multiplex PCR assay. Roughly 10^5 TCR templates per sample were assayed on the deep sequencing platform. Genomic DNA extracted from sorted T cells was used for TCRbeta CDR3 sequencing. The paper's processing steps were these. The R programming language was used for clonal analysis of TCRbeta CDR3 data. Alloreactive CD4+ and CD8+ clones were identified by comparing unstimulated samples to CFSE-low samples taken after the reaction. Regulatory or non-regulatory origin of alloreactive CD4+ clones was assigned by matching sequences to the sorted unstimulated Treg and non-Treg repertoires. TCRdb provides this immuneACCESS table in a form limited to in-frame rearrangements. Some clones are lacking; in checked studies, under half of them reflect an unresolved V gene, and why the rest are absent is not known. V and J calls and clone size follow that table, whereas D and trimming were derived from the DNA. A total of some 99,000 clones appear in this sample, about 90% of them only once. Jointly, the top ten make up around 0.75% of the sample.

As regards this clone: Its target antigen remains unknown. Per-nucleotide qualities are absent, and no much larger clonotype sits a single base away.

The chain couples TRBV5-1 to TRBJ2-3; the D gene identity is not certain. The receptor was derived from a human donor in good health. Sequencing input: Tregs sorted from blood. For the CDR3, the sequence is CASSLDVDTQYF. The DNA sequence is TGCGCCAGCAGCTTGGATGTAGATACGCAGTATTTT.